These T cell receptor beta chains were read from a single sample in a study of brain T cells in children with intractable seizures. Some clones are missing from TCRdb's copy, which holds only in-frame ones; the method was immunoSEQ multiplex PCR. The sample contains 340,000 or so clones, approximately 93% of which appear only once. Here the sequenced sample was peripheral blood, taken 5 to 6 months after surgery. The receptor set was obtained from a boy under two years old with tuberous sclerosis and intractable seizures. Each CDR3 is given with its conserved first and last residue. Clone size is shown for a subset of rows, as once, few, many or a class of expanded clone.

. TRBV4-1 CASSQDDRGDTEAFF
. TRBV7-7 CASSLDVAGGSTQYF
. TRBV4-1 CASSPQGQAYYGYTF
. TRBV11-1 CASSLEGESSYEQYF
. TRBV13 CASRQGGTGNTIYF
. TRBV6-1 CASSEGPGWAETQYF
. TRBV7-2 CASSLVIWGDRTEAFF
. TRBV7-2 CASSLVAGGDEQFF
. TRBV28 CASSPGTGRQPQHF
. TRBV27 CASRLSQGAPGYTF
. TRBV11-2 CASSFGGQSTYEQYF
. TRBV7-8 CASSLERDTEAFF
. TRBV29-1 CSVEPVLAKNIQYF
. TRBV6-6 CASSYISGDYEQYF
once TRBV19 CASTPTLDRGMDTQYF
once TRBV11-1 CASSLSGDQETQYF
. TRBV11-2 CASRWTSGSSDTQYF
once TRBV7-9 CASSTGIKTTEAFF
. TRBV18 CASSPYPGHNSPLHF
. TRBV27 CASSFGLTQNIQYF
. TRBV10-3 CAISDPDRAHEQYF
. TRBV9 CASSTHPGQGAWGAEAFF
once TRBV14 CASSSRLVTGTDTQYF
. TRBV12-3/TRBV12-4 CASSLAHVGEQFF
. TRBV11-3 CASSLTSGGYEQFF
. TRBV10-3 CAISESREETQYF
. TRBV5-6 CASSADGDNEKLFF
. TRBV13 CASSGGLAYEQYF
. TRBV28 CASSPPVFGNTIYF
. TRBV19 CASSIVTGSSYEQYF
. TRBV27 CASSLDRGFTEAFF
. TRBV10-3 CAISGARGTEAFF
. TRBV7-9 CASSLGGTSGSNEQFF
. TRBV7-9 CASSFQGREKLFF
. TRBV5-1 CASSWASSYNEQFF
. TRBV6-1 CASSQDWTGGGYGYTF
. TRBV12-3/TRBV12-4 CASTRDISYEQYF
few TRBV7-9 CASSLLSGRNTGELFF
. TRBV7-6 CASSQLRGTGGGYTF
. TRBV11-2 CASSPGGGRTEAFF
. TRBV3-1/TRBV3-2 CASSPLRGEKLFF
. TRBV5-1 CASSLIAIPDNEQFF
. TRBV6-1 CASSEGGVTQHF
. TRBV27 CASTIRRGSIEQYF
. TRBV30 CAWSPPRGWETEAFF
. TRBV5-1 CASSLAGTQYF
. TRBV6-1 CASSEIGSSYNEQFF
. TRBV5-1 CASSGTSGSYEQYF